Below are 16 T cell receptor beta chains sequenced from a single sample in a study of Graves' ophthalmopathy and Graves' hyperthyroidism. The study amplified TCR beta CDR3 regions using RNA transcripts. In the first round, RT-PCR was carried out with HTBI primers, and a multiplex PCR formed the second round. TCRdb called the multiplex PCR reads again in MiXCR, with one record for every CDR3 protein. The sample consists of about 620,000 distinct CDR3 sequences, about 24% of them appearing once. Sequenced material: peripheral blood. All receptors derive from a young woman with stable Graves' hyperthyroidism. Some clones in this sample may be carry-over from other donors' samples.

The J gene is TRBJ2-7, the V gene TRBV11-2; D might be TRBD1 (5 bases). Germline V gives CDR1 SGHAT, CDR2 FQNNGV. The CDR3 loop spans 14 amino acids. With 5 bases removed from V and 0 bases from J, the gap between germline ends came to 11 bases. CDR3 protein: CASSPQARSYEQYF. As DNA, the CDR3 is TGTGCCAGCAGCCCACAGGCCCGCTCCTACGAGCAGTACTTC.

V gene TRBV6-4 combines with J gene TRBJ1-5; D possibly corresponds to TRBD1 (6 bases). Germline V gives CDR1 MRHNA, CDR2 SNTAGT. The germline V and J ends were trimmed by 11 bases and 4 bases, with 15 bases remaining between them. CDR3 length equals 13 residues. CDR3 DNA sequence: TGTGCCGGCACCCGGGACACAAATCAGCCCCAGCATTTT. Residues: CAGTRDTNQPQHF.

The chain is built from TRBV20-1 and TRBJ2-7; 10 bases are shared with TRBD1. Trimming removed 3 bases from V and 3 bases from J; junction bases left unmatched: 8. The germline gives CDR1 DFQATT, CDR2 SNEGSKA (reference sequence). CDR3 size: 15 residues. In DNA form, the CDR3 reads TGCAGTGCTAGGATATTGGGACAGGGGAGCTACGAGCAGTACTTC. It codes for CSARILGQGSYEQYF.

This clonotype has a handful of counts. The chain recombines TRBV20-1 with TRBJ2-7; D perhaps matches TRBD2 (5 bases). The V gene's germline CDR1 is DFQATT and CDR2 SNEGSKA (reference sequence). CDR3 length: 13 amino acids. V shed 3 bases and J shed 2 bases, with 11 bases lying between them. The CDR3 loop reads CSAREVSTYEQYF. In nucleotides, the CDR3 is TGCAGTGCTAGGGAGGTATCCACCTACGAGCAGTACTTC.

This clonotype came up many times. V is TRBV12-3 or TRBV12-4 and J is TRBJ2-5, with D unresolved. This CDR3 has 13 residues. Trimming left V 3 bases short and J 5 bases short, with 10 bases between. The CDR3 coding sequence is TGTGCCAGCAGTTTCAGTCAACGGGAGACCCAGTACTTC. Protein: CASSFSQRETQYF.

V gene TRBV12-3 or TRBV12-4 combines with J gene TRBJ2-7; D not resolved. The CDR3 loop spans 14 amino acids. The V end was cut by 4 bases, the J end by 0 bases, with 10 bases between. The CDR3 is CASSWTHGSYEQYF. The CDR3 bases are TGTGCCAGCAGTTGGACCCATGGCTCCTACGAGCAGTACTTC.

There are many counts of this clonotype. The chain links TRBV7-2 to TRBJ2-5; TRBD1 matches at 8 bases. Germline V CDR1 and CDR2: SGHTA, FQGNSA. Trimming removed 0 bases from V and 7 bases from J; junction bases left unmatched: 10. The CDR3 sequence is 16 residues long. CDR3 coding DNA: TGTGCCAGCAGCTTAGCCGCGACAGGGGCTCTTGGGACCCAGTACTTC. Its protein product is CASSLAATGALGTQYF.

Ten or more counts support this clonotype. The chain uses TRBV12-3 or TRBV12-4 and TRBJ1-2, with 9 bases that match TRBD1. This CDR3 region has 16 residues. V gave up 6 bases and J gave up 8 bases; unmatched junction bases: 16. The chain's CDR3 is CASSRSVGQGSGGYTF. In nucleotides, the CDR3 is TGTGCCAGCAGCCGGAGCGTTGGACAGGGGTCGGGAGGCTACACCTTC.

At least ten counts were recorded for this clonotype. The CDR3, as DNA: TGTGCCAGCAGTTACTCGATTATAAGGGGCAATCAGCCCCAGCATTTT. It encodes CASSYSIIRGNQPQHF. This chain joins TRBV6-2 or TRBV6-3 and TRBJ1-5; D not certain. CDR3 size: 16 residues. The germline CDR1 and CDR2 sequences are MNHEY and SVGEGT. V was shortened by 0 bases and J by 2 bases, with 11 bases between the two germline ends.

The chain employs TRBV30 and TRBJ2-5; D tentatively reads TRBD1 or TRBD2 (5 bases each). With 0 bases removed from V and 7 bases from J, the gap between germline ends came to 12 bases. The CDR3 contains 13 residues. Germline V lookup: CDR1 GTSNPN, CDR2 SVGIG (reference sequence). CDR3 protein: CAWSVRGGGTQYF. CDR3 DNA sequence: TGTGCCTGGAGTGTACGGGGCGGAGGGACCCAGTACTTC.

V is TRBV19 and J is TRBJ2-2, with 8 positions matching TRBD2. There are 18 residues in the CDR3. The V segment lost 0 bases and the J segment 3 bases; nucleotides outside the gene matches: 9. Germline CDR1 and CDR2: LNHDA and SQIVND (reference sequence). The chain's CDR3 is CASSIDRLGTSYTGELFF. The DNA for the CDR3 is TGTGCCAGTAGTATAGATCGTCTGGGGACTAGTTACACCGGGGAGCTGTTTTTT.

The chain links TRBV6-4 to TRBJ2-2; D gene uncertain. Per germline, CDR1 MRHNA and CDR2 SNTAGT. Trimming took off 0 bases at V and 6 bases at J, with 5 bases between the two ends. CDR3 length: 13 residues. CDR3: CASSDSSSGELFF. CDR3 nucleotide sequence: TGTGCCAGCAGTGACTCGAGTTCCGGGGAGCTGTTTTTT.

Many counts were recorded for this clonotype. The chain recombines TRBV19 with TRBJ1-5; TRBD1 agrees at 7 bases. The V segment lost 8 bases and the J segment 6 bases; nucleotides outside the gene matches: 7. This CDR3 contains 13 residues. Looked up from germline, CDR1 is LNHDA and CDR2 is SQIVND (reference sequence). The CDR3 coding sequence is TGTGCCAGTTTGGACAGGTCGGGTCAGCCCCAGCATTTT. Amino acids: CASLDRSGQPQHF. The full variable domain, in which reference TRBV19 and TRBJ1-5 provide the parts outside the CDR3, is DGGITQSPKYLFRKEGQNVTLSCEQNLNHDAMYWYRQDPGQGLRLIYYSQIVNDFQKGDIAEGYSVSREKKESFPLTVTSAQKNPTAFYLCASLDRSGQPQHFGDGTRLSIL.

This chain uses TRBV20-1 with TRBJ2-7; 11 bases fit TRBD2. The CDR3 is made up of 14 amino acids. V was clipped by 1 base and J by 6 bases; unmatched bases: 5. Germline assignment: CDR1 DFQATT and CDR2 SNEGSKA (reference sequence). The CDR3 bases are TGCAGTGCTAGAGCAGGCCTAGCGGGAGGCGAGCAGTACTTC. Translating gives CSARAGLAGGEQYF.

Of note for this clonotype: A much larger clone lies a single base off, so this may be a read error. The V and J genes are TRBV6-1 and TRBJ1-5; D gene ambiguous. The CDR3 runs to 14 residues. Germline lookup yields CDR1 MNHNS and CDR2 SASEGT. The CDR3 region is CGSTKESSNQPQHF. CDR3 in DNA: TGTGGCAGCACAAAGGAAAGTAGCAATCAGCCCCAGCATTTT.

The gene calls are TRBV4-1 and TRBJ2-5, with a possible D match to TRBD2 (6 bases). Germline values: CDR1 MGHRA, CDR2 YSYEKL. V lost 4 bases and J 2 bases, leaving 14 bases between the germline ends. CDR3 size: 15 residues. The CDR3 region is CASSPVSGRQETQYF. CDR3 nucleotide sequence: TGCGCCAGCAGCCCCGTCAGCGGGCGACAAGAGACCCAGTACTTC.